This T cell receptor (beta chain) was captured in a study of identifying expanded T cells in peripheral blood. Study-level points and caveats: Clone count variance between roughly two-week samples rose with total template count. Differentially abundant clones: around 1.1 between replicates, 15 to 17 at about two weeks, 19 to 20 at four.

In the case of this clone: As yet, its antigen is unknown.

During the collection period, no donor immune events like infections were recorded. V dropped 0 bases and J dropped 5 bases, with 14 bases sitting between them. Germline V gene sequence: CDR1 MNHEY, CDR2 SMNVEV (reference sequence). This CDR3 region has 16 residues. Using immunoSEQ multiplex PCR, the repertoire was profiled, and TCRdb retains in-frame clones only, with some absent. The profile covers about 78,000 clones, with 80% to 90% appearing a single time and 15% to 20% taken by the ten largest. The material sequenced was blood. This chain links TRBV27 with TRBJ2-1; unclear D gene. This TCR was sampled from a person between 18 and 75 years old in good health. CDR3 protein: CASSLSLGYGNNEQFF. CDR3 DNA: TGTGCCAGCAGTTTATCATTGGGATATGGGAACAATGAGCAGTTCTTC.